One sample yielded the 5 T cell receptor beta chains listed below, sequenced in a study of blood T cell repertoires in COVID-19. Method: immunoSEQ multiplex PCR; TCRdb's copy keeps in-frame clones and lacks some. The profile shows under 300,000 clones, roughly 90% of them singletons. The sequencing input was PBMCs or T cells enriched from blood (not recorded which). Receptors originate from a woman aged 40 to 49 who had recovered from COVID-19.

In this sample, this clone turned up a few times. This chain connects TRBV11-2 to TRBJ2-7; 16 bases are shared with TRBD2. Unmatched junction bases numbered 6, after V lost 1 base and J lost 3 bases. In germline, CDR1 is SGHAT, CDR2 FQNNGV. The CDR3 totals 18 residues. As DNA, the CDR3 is TGTGCCAGCAGCTTAGCAGGGACTAGCGGGGGGGCCAACTACGAGCAGTACTTC. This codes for CASSLAGTSGGANYEQYF.

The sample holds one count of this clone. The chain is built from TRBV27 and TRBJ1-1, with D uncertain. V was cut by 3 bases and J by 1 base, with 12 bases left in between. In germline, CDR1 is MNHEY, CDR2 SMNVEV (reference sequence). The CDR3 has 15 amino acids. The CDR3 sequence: CASSFLGEQNTEAFF. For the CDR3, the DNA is TGTGCCAGCAGTTTCTTGGGAGAGCAGAACACTGAAGCTTTCTTT.

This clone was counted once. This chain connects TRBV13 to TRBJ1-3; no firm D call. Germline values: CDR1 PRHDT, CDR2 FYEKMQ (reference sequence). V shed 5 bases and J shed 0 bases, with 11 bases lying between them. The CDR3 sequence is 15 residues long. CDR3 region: CASSIRGNSGNTIYF. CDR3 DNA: TGTGCCAGCAGCATCAGAGGGAACTCTGGAAACACCATATATTTT.

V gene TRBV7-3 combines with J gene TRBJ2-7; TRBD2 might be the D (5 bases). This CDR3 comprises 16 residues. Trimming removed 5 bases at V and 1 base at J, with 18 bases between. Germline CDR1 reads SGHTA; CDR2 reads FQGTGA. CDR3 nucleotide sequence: TGTGCCAGCAGCCCAGGCGCTACTAGTTCGTCCTACGAGCAGTACTTC. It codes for CASSPGATSSSYEQYF.

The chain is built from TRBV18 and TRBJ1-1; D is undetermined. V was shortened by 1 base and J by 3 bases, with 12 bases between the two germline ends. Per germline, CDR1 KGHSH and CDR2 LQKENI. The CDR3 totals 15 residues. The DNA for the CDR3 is TGTGCCAGCTCACCACTTACGGGGAGTTACACTGAAGCTTTCTTT. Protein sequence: CASSPLTGSYTEAFF.